This entry concerns a single T cell receptor (beta chain). The antigen is not known. The sample originates from a study of T cells after yellow fever vaccination. MiXCR, applied by TCRdb to the 5' RACE reads, yields one record per CDR3 protein. In the table there are 120,000 or so distinct CDR3 sequences, 7.2% of which are singletons. Study conclusions and caveats: The secondary response peaked faster, at day 5 versus 15, but was weaker. Primary-vaccination clones mostly resurfaced post-booster (under 98% CD4, 75% to 90% CD8).

The receptor comes from a man in his late teens or twenties who received the YFV17D yellow fever vaccine. This specimen was CD4+ T cells sorted from PBMCs, taken approximately 47 days after the first yellow fever vaccination.

The CDR3 sequence is CASSRGGGDLGGYTF. CDR3 coding DNA: TGCGCCAGCAGCCGCGGCGGGGGCGACCTCGGGGGCTACACCTTC. The J gene is TRBJ1-2, the V gene TRBV5-1, with D possibly being TRBD1 (6 bases). The CDR3 consists of 15 residues. The V end was cut by 4 bases, the J end by 8 bases, with 21 bases between. CDR1 and CDR2 from the germline V gene are SGHRS and YFSETQ.